This TCR beta chain stems from a study of cytomegalovirus exposure and HLA in healthy donors. Study findings and constraints: The tendency of first-cohort TCR clusters to co-occur in the 130 or so validation repertoires was identified by a subsequent analysis. While the bulk of TCR sequences proved rare, some public TCRs turned up in many donors. A list of 164 TCR beta chains associated with cytomegalovirus was given. With high specificity and sensitivity, the classifier reportedly diagnosed cytomegalovirus status.

About this clone: The antigen remains undetermined.

Germline V gene lookup returns CDR1 SQVTM and CDR2 ANQGSEA. V was clipped by 2 bases and J by 4 bases; unmatched bases: 5. The CDR3 has 14 residues. Method: immunoSEQ multiplex PCR; TCRdb's copy keeps in-frame clones and lacks some. Counted here are under 95,000 clones, roughly 90% occurring once; the ten biggest clones make up around 2.1%. The chain uses TRBV29-1 and TRBJ2-1; 7 nucleotides match TRBD2. Sequenced input: PBMCs. The receptor was isolated from a man aged 25 to 40 in good health and CMV-seronegative. The CDR3 nucleotides read TGCAGCGTTGAATCGGGGGGAGGATACAATGAGCAGTTCTTC. Protein product: CSVESGGGYNEQFF.